Shown below are 8 T cell receptor beta chains from a single sample sequenced in a study (dated by TCRdb to between 2011 and 2013). Sequencer: Illumina Genome Analyzer IIx. The public reads were reanalyzed by TCRdb: fastp trimming at Q25, MiXCR alignment, in-frame beta chains only. Identical CDR3 proteins give one entry, which carries the most common genes and DNA. In this sample the table shows some 15,000 distinct CDR3 sequences, around 30% of which occur a single time. About 16% of the sample lies in the top ten. The source material was blood. Every receptor here comes from a human donor.

On this clonotype: A read error may be the cause here, since a much bigger clone is one base away. V is TRBV20-1 and J is TRBJ2-5; 14 bases match TRBD2. V shed 5 bases, J shed 5 bases, and the junction held 7 bases outside the gene matches. CDR1 is DFQATT, CDR2 SNEGSKA, per germline (reference sequence). This CDR3 contains 15 residues. The DNA for the CDR3 is TGCAGTGCTGATAGACTAGCGGGAGGGCCGGAGACCCAGTACTTC. This codes for CSADRLAGGPETQYF.

Many counts were recorded for this clonotype. This CDR3 is CSAPLQETQYF. DNA for the CDR3: TGCAGTGCCCCGCTTCAAGAGACCCAGTACTTC. J is TRBJ2-5 and V is TRBV20-1; no clear D gene. Trimming shortened V by 6 bases and J by 2 bases, and 7 bases separated the two germline ends. The CDR3 length is 11 residues. The germline gives CDR1 DFQATT, CDR2 SNEGSKA (reference sequence).

Many counts were recorded for this clonotype. The rearrangement uses TRBV20-1 and TRBJ2-7; 7 nucleotides match TRBD1. The V segment lost 5 bases and the J segment 7 bases; nucleotides outside the gene matches: 20. The CDR3 is 16 residues long. Germline-derived CDR1 and CDR2 are DFQATT and SNEGSKA (reference sequence). CDR3 amino acids: CSALGTVNPGSREQYF. The CDR3 DNA reads TGCAGTGCTCTCGGGACAGTCAACCCTGGGAGTAGAGAGCAGTACTTC.

For this clonotype: With a much larger clone just one base away, this may be a read error. The chain is built from TRBV18 and TRBJ2-2; D is unresolved. The CDR3 totals 17 residues. In germline, CDR1 is KGHSH, CDR2 LQKENI. V lost 5 bases to trimming and J lost 2 bases, with 18 bases between them. The CDR3 nucleotides are TGTGCCAGCTCATCATTTGGACCCTCACCCAACACCGGGGAGCTGTTTTTT. Translating it yields CASSSFGPSPNTGELFF.

Within the sample, this clonotype is medium-sized. The chain carries TRBV30 and TRBJ2-1; D is unclear. The CDR3 contains 10 residues. Germline loops: CDR1 GTSNPN, CDR2 SVGIG (reference sequence). CDR3 nucleotide sequence: TGTGGGGCAGGACGTAATGAGCAGTTCTTC. As protein: CGAGRNEQFF.

This chain links TRBV7-3 with TRBJ1-4; maybe TRBD1 (5 bases). Germline assignment: CDR1 SGHTA and CDR2 FQGTGA. The CDR3 extends over 16 amino acids. The V and J ends lost 3 bases and 5 bases respectively, with 16 bases between them. DNA of the CDR3: TGTGCCAGCAGCTTTTCCGTGGGGGAATACAATGAAAAACTGTTTTTT. Protein: CASSFSVGEYNEKLFF.

This clonotype was seen repeatedly, ten times or more. The rearrangement joins TRBV25-1 to TRBJ2-3; 7 nucleotides match TRBD1. In germline, CDR1 is MGHDK, CDR2 SYGVNS. The junction had 11 bases not matched to a gene; V was cut back by 4 bases and J by 4 bases. The CDR3 totals 16 residues. The CDR3 sequence: CASSAGRGFSADTQYF. As DNA, the CDR3 is TGTGCCAGCAGTGCGGGCAGGGGGTTTTCGGCAGATACGCAGTATTTT.

About this clonotype: This clone may be a read error of a much larger clone one base away. The chain uses TRBV11-2 and TRBJ2-7; D is tentatively TRBD1 or TRBD2 (5 bases each). The CDR3 has 13 amino acids. The germline CDR1 and CDR2 sequences are SGHAT and FQNNGV. Trimming removed 11 bases from V and 6 bases from J, with 20 bases in between. The CDR3 is CAAVSRAAGEQYV. CDR3 nucleotide sequence: TGTGCCGCGGTCAGCAGGGCGGCGGGCGAGCAGTACGTC.